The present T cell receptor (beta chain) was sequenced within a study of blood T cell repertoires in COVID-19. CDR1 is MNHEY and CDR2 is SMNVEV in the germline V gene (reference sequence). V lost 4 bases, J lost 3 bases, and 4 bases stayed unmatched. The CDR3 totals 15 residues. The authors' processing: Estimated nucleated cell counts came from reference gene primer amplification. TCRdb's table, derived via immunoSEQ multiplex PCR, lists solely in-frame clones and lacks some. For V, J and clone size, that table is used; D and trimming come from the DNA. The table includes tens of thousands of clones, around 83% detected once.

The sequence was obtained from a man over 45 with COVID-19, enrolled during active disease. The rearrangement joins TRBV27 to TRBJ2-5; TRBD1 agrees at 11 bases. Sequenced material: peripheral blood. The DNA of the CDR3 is TGTGCCAGCAGTTCCGCGGGACAGGGGGAAGAGACCCAGTACTTC. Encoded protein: CASSSAGQGEETQYF.